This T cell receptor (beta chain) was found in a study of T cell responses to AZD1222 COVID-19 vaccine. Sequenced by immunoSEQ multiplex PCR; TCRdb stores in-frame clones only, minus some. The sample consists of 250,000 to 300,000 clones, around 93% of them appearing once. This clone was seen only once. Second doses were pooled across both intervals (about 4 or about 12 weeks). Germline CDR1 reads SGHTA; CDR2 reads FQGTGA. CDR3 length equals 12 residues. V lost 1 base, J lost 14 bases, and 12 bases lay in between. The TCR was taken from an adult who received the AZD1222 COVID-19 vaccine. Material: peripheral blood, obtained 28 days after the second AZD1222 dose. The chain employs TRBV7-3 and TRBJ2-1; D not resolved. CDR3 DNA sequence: TGTGCCAGCAGCTTAAGTCGTAGGGAAAAGTTCTTC. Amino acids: CASSLSRREKFF.